This T cell receptor (beta chain) is from a study of T cell responses to AZD1222 COVID-19 vaccine. Findings of the study overall: White British donors predominated, females outnumbered males, and clonal diversity was possibly underestimated.

This CDR3 region has 16 residues. CDR1 and CDR2 from the germline V gene are LNHDA and SQIVND (reference sequence). The V end was cut by 8 bases, the J end by 3 bases, with 20 bases between. TCRdb's table, derived via immunoSEQ multiplex PCR, lists solely in-frame clones and lacks some. The sample records 110,000 or so clones, around 90% being singletons. For this clone: What it recognizes is unknown.

The chain uses TRBV19 and TRBJ2-1; D assignment may be TRBD1 or TRBD2 (9 bases each). The sample in question was peripheral blood, obtained 28 days after the second dose of the MenACWY control vaccine. This receptor was identified in an adult who received the MenACWY meningococcal vaccine as a control. The CDR3 region is CASSDRGSGGYNEQFF. CDR3 sequence (DNA): TGTGCCAGTTCGGACAGGGGTAGCGGGGGCTACAATGAGCAGTTCTTC.